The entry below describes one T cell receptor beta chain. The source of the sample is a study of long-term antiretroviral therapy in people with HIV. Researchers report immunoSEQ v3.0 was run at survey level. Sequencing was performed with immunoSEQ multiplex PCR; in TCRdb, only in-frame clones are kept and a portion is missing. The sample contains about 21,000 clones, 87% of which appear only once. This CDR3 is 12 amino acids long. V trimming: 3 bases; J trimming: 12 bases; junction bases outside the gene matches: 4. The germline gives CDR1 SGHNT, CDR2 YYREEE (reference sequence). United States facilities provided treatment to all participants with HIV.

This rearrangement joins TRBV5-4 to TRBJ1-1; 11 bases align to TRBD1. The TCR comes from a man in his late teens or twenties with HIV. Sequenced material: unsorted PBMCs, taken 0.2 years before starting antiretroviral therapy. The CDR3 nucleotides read TGTGCCAGCAGCTATGGGACAGGGGGAACTTTCTTT. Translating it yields CASSYGTGGTFF. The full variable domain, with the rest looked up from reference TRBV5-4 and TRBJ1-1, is ETGVTQSPTHLIKTRGQQVTLRCSSQSGHNTVSWYQQALGQGPQFIFQYYREEENGRGNFPPRFSGLQFPNYSSELNVNALELDDSALYLCASSYGTGGTFFGQGTRLTVV.